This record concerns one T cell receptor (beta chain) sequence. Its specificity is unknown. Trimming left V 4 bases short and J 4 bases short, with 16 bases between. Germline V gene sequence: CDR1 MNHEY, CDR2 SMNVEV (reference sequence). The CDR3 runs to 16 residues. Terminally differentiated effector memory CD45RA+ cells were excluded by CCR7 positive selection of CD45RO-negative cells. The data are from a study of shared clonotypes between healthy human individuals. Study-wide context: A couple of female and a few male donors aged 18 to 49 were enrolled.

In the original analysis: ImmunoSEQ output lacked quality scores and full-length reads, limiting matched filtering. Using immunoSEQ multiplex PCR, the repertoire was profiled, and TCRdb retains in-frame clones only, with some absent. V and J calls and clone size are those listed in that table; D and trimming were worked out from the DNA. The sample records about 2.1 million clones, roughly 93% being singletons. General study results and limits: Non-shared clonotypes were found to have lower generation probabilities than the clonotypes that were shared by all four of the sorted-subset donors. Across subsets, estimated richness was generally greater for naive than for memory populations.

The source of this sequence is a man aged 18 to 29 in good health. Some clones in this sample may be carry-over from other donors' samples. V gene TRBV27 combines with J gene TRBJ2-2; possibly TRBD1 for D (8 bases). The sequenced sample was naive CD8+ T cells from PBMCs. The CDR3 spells CASSYATGEGTGELFF. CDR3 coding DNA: TGTGCCAGCAGTTACGCGACAGGGGAGGGCACCGGGGAGCTGTTTTTT.